This is a list of T cell receptor beta chains from one sample in a study of cytomegalovirus exposure and HLA in healthy donors. Sequencing used immunoSEQ multiplex PCR; TCRdb keeps in-frame clones, though not all of them. The repertoire holds more than 140,000 clones, with about 88% as singletons. The sample comprised PBMCs. These receptors were taken from a woman under 30 in good health and CMV-seropositive. Both conserved end residues are part of each CDR3. Fields, in order: V gene, J gene, clone size, D gene, CDR3 protein, CDR3 DNA. The D gene is left open where the match is weak. Clone size appears in some rows only: once, few, many, or a class for an expanded clone.

TRBV29-1,TRBJ1-4,.,.,CSVAWGGNEKLFF,TGCAGCGTTGCCTGGGGGGGGAATGAAAAACTGTTTTTT
TRBV30,TRBJ1-1,.,.,CAWSHGTEEAFF,TGTGCCTGGTCCCACGGAACGGAGGAAGCTTTCTTT
TRBV6-4,TRBJ1-5,.,TRBD1,CASSRTGEGNQPQHF,TGTGCCAGCAGTCGGACAGGGGAGGGCAATCAGCCCCAGCATTTT
TRBV11-2,TRBJ2-2,.,TRBD1,CASSTWTGLHGELFF,TGTGCCAGCAGCACCTGGACAGGGTTGCACGGGGAGCTGTTTTTT
TRBV29-1,TRBJ2-1,.,TRBD2,CSVGTSGRALSYNEQFF,TGCAGCGTGGGGACTAGCGGGAGGGCCTTGTCCTACAATGAGCAGTTCTTC
TRBV29-1,TRBJ2-7,.,.,CSVELQGNEQYF,TGCAGCGTCGAACTTCAGGGTAACGAGCAGTACTTC
TRBV5-4,TRBJ2-2,once,TRBD2,CASSTGGSGGTGELFF,TGTGCCAGCAGCACCGGGGGTAGCGGGGGGACCGGGGAGCTGTTTTTT
TRBV7-3,TRBJ2-5,.,TRBD1,CASSLAPGQEKETQYF,TGTGCCAGCAGCCTCGCCCCGGGACAGGAGAAAGAGACCCAGTACTTC
TRBV2,TRBJ2-2,.,TRBD1,CASMGQLNTGELFF,TGTGCCAGCATGGGACAGCTCAACACCGGGGAGCTGTTTTTT
TRBV6-5,TRBJ1-1,.,.,CASSSLGSHTEAFF,TGTGCCAGCAGTTCTCTAGGGAGTCACACTGAAGCTTTCTTT
TRBV5-1,TRBJ1-3,.,TRBD1,CASSVTGGSGNTIYF,TGCGCCAGCAGCGTAACAGGGGGCTCTGGAAACACCATATATTTT
TRBV25-1,TRBJ2-3,.,TRBD2,CASGRGVTDTQYF,TGTGCCAGCGGGAGGGGTGTTACAGATACGCAGTATTTT
TRBV11-2,TRBJ2-7,.,.,CASSLQGYEQYF,TGTGCCAGCAGCTTACAGGGCTACGAGCAGTACTTC
TRBV7-9,TRBJ1-2,.,.,CASSLGESARGYTF,TGTGCCAGCAGCTTAGGGGAGTCAGCGCGCGGCTACACCTTC
TRBV7-9,TRBJ2-2,.,TRBD2,CASSIAGRTGELFF,TGTGCCAGCAGCATAGCGGGCCGCACCGGGGAGCTGTTTTTT
TRBV30,TRBJ2-1,.,TRBD2,CAWRGRGLAGNYNEQFF,TGTGCCTGGAGGGGAAGGGGCCTAGCGGGCAACTACAATGAGCAGTTCTTC
TRBV10-1,TRBJ2-5,.,.,CASSVEPRETQYF,TGCGCCAGCAGTGTCGAGCCAAGAGAGACCCAGTACTTC
TRBV2,TRBJ2-7,.,TRBD1,CASRSDRGVSYEQYF,TGTGCCAGCAGATCGGACAGGGGGGTTTCCTACGAGCAGTACTTC
TRBV7-3,TRBJ2-7,.,.,CASSLAGRHYEQYF,TGTGCCAGCAGCTTAGCGGGCCGACACTACGAGCAGTACTTC
TRBV21-1,TRBJ2-5,.,.,CASFGHLQETQYF,TGTGCCAGCTTTGGACACCTACAAGAGACCCAGTACTTC
TRBV10-2,TRBJ2-3,.,TRBD1,CASRDRGHGTDTQYF,TGCGCCAGCAGGGACAGGGGGCATGGCACAGATACGCAGTATTTT
TRBV5-1,TRBJ2-5,.,TRBD2,CASSVTSGQQETQYF,TGCGCCAGCAGCGTTACTAGCGGGCAACAAGAGACCCAGTACTTC
TRBV6-5,TRBJ2-1,.,TRBD2,CASSYSRTSGHNEQFF,TGTGCCAGCAGTTACTCCCGGACTAGCGGACACAATGAGCAGTTCTTC
TRBV9,TRBJ2-7,.,.,CASSEQGYSYEQYF,TGTGCCAGCAGCGAACAGGGTTATTCCTACGAGCAGTACTTC
TRBV5-1,TRBJ2-7,.,TRBD1,CASSGGQGALWSEQYF,TGCGCCAGCAGCGGGGGACAGGGGGCATTATGGAGCGAGCAGTACTTC
TRBV11-3,TRBJ2-3,.,.,CASSSPFSGVFTDTQYF,TGTGCCAGCAGCTCACCATTTAGCGGAGTATTCACAGATACGCAGTATTTT
TRBV14,TRBJ2-7,.,.,CASSQVTYEQYF,TGTGCCAGCAGCCAAGTAACCTACGAGCAGTACTTC
TRBV4-1,TRBJ1-3,.,.,CASSQDAGFGGSSGNTIYF,TGCGCCAGCAGCCAAGATGCGGGCTTTGGCGGCAGCTCTGGAAACACCATATATTTT
TRBV9,TRBJ1-4,.,.,CASSVAPGVGEKLFF,TGTGCCAGCAGCGTAGCTCCAGGGGTTGGTGAAAAACTGTTTTTT
TRBV30,TRBJ1-1,.,.,CAWSVRQAGMNTEAFF,TGTGCCTGGAGTGTACGACAGGCCGGCATGAACACTGAAGCTTTCTTT
TRBV14,TRBJ2-1,.,TRBD1,CASSPHGARGQGNEQFF,TGTGCCAGCAGCCCCCATGGAGCGAGGGGGCAGGGGAATGAGCAGTTCTTC
TRBV29-1,TRBJ2-5,.,TRBD2,CSYGLAGGETQYF,TGCAGCTACGGACTAGCGGGAGGGGAGACCCAGTACTTC
TRBV5-4,TRBJ2-5,.,.,CASSRDGETQYF,TGTGCCAGCAGCCGGGATGGGGAGACCCAGTACTTC
TRBV5-1,TRBJ2-1,few,.,CASSPLGTYNEQFF,TGCGCCAGCAGCCCTTTGGGCACCTACAATGAGCAGTTCTTC
TRBV7-3,TRBJ2-2,few,.,CASSPRGTGELFF,TGTGCCAGCAGCCCAAGGGGGACCGGGGAGCTGTTTTTT
TRBV11-3,TRBJ2-1,.,.,CASSDLLEYNEQFF,TGTGCCAGCAGCGACCTACTAGAATACAATGAGCAGTTCTTC
TRBV30,TRBJ1-1,.,.,CARDGVNTEAFF,TGTGCCCGAGACGGGGTGAACACTGAAGCTTTCTTT
TRBV14,TRBJ1-1,once,TRBD1,CASSRDRGTEAFF,TGTGCCAGCAGCCGGGACAGGGGCACTGAAGCTTTCTTT
TRBV19,TRBJ2-3,.,TRBD1,CASSKGQVVTDTQYF,TGTGCCAGTAGTAAGGGACAGGTGGTCACAGATACGCAGTATTTT
TRBV11-3,TRBJ1-1,.,.,CASSLVLTVGVNTEAFF,TGTGCCAGCAGCTTAGTCCTGACAGTCGGAGTGAACACTGAAGCTTTCTTT
TRBV23-1,TRBJ2-7,.,.,CASSRTGNSYYEQYF,TGCGCCAGCAGTCGAACCGGGAATTCTTACTACGAGCAGTACTTC
TRBV25-1,TRBJ2-3,.,.,CATREVTQYF,TGTGCCACCCGGGAAGTTACGCAGTATTTT
TRBV6-1,TRBJ2-1,many,.,CASTPLYNEQFF,TGTGCCAGCACTCCCCTATACAATGAGCAGTTCTTC
TRBV13,TRBJ2-1,once,TRBD1,CASSPRTGGYNEQFF,TGTGCCAGCAGCCCTAGGACAGGGGGGTACAATGAGCAGTTCTTC
TRBV4-1,TRBJ2-2,once,.,CASSQGGRDAGELFF,TGCGCCAGCAGCCAAGGAGGTAGAGACGCCGGGGAGCTGTTTTTT
TRBV5-4,TRBJ2-7,.,TRBD2,CASSSGLAGGLYEQYF,TGTGCCAGCAGCTCCGGACTAGCGGGAGGGCTTTACGAGCAGTACTTC
TRBV10-1,TRBJ2-7,.,TRBD2,CASSEGLAAAVVQYF,TGCGCCAGCAGTGAGGGACTAGCGGCCGCGGTAGTGCAGTACTTC
TRBV19,TRBJ2-1,few,.,CASSITAGTKYNEQFF,TGTGCCAGTAGTATTACGGCAGGGACAAAATACAATGAGCAGTTCTTC
TRBV10-3,TRBJ2-3,.,TRBD1,CAISEWDRGKWGTDTQYF,TGTGCCATCAGTGAGTGGGACAGGGGGAAGTGGGGCACAGATACGCAGTATTTT
TRBV7-6,TRBJ2-5,.,.,CASSFEGGLAETQYF,TGTGCCAGCAGCTTTGAAGGGGGTTTGGCAGAGACCCAGTACTTC
TRBV6-6,TRBJ2-7,.,.,CASSPGGSYEQYF,TGTGCCAGCAGTCCGGGTGGCTCCTACGAGCAGTACTTC
TRBV11-2,TRBJ2-7,.,TRBD1,CASSPWTGGEVKQYF,TGTGCCAGCAGCCCATGGACAGGGGGCGAGGTTAAGCAGTACTTC
TRBV10-3,TRBJ1-2,once,.,CAISESEQGEGYTF,TGTGCCATCAGTGAGTCGGAGCAGGGTGAAGGCTACACCTTC
TRBV4-3,TRBJ2-3,.,TRBD2,CASSQGGRAGTDTQYF,TGCGCCAGCAGCCAAGGCGGGAGGGCAGGCACAGATACGCAGTATTTT
TRBV11-3,TRBJ2-7,.,.,CASKAGLTYEQYF,TGTGCCAGCAAGGCGGGACTGACCTACGAGCAGTACTTC
TRBV2,TRBJ2-1,.,.,CADGGRESYNEQFF,TGTGCCGACGGGGGAAGGGAATCCTACAATGAGCAGTTCTTC
TRBV11-2,TRBJ2-5,.,.,CASSEHRLVQETQYF,TGTGCCAGCAGCGAACACCGACTAGTCCAAGAGACCCAGTACTTC
TRBV11-2,TRBJ1-1,.,.,CASSSHRNTEAFF,TGTGCCAGCAGCTCACACCGGAACACTGAAGCTTTCTTT
TRBV7-2,TRBJ1-4,.,.,CASSLRGEEKLFF,TGTGCCAGCAGCTTACGTGGGGAGGAAAAACTGTTTTTT
TRBV4-2,TRBJ2-2,few,.,CASSQDQAAGELFF,TGTGCCAGCAGCCAAGATCAAGCGGCCGGGGAGCTGTTTTTT